The 21 T cell receptor beta chains below come from one sample, sequenced in a study of T cell repertoires in cytomegalovirus infection. These TCRs' antigens remain unknown. TCRdb called the reads again in MiXCR, with one record for every CDR3 protein. The sample has approximately 990,000 distinct CDR3 sequences, around 32% seen once; the top ten hold about 14%. The input for sequencing was cultured CD8+ T cells from PBMCs, taken from culture after CMV antigen stimulation. The source of these receptors is a human donor in good health (CMV status not recorded). Some clones in this sample may be carry-over from other donors' samples.

Details on this clonotype: A much larger clone is a single base away; this may be a read error. The V call is TRBV7-2, the J call TRBJ2-3; the D call may be TRBD1 or TRBD2 (5 bases each). This CDR3 has 15 residues. Germline assignment: CDR1 SGHTA and CDR2 FQGNSA. V shed 1 base and J shed 3 bases, with 11 bases lying between them. CDR3 region: CASSLGGRTTDTQYF. CDR3 nucleotide sequence: TGTGCCAGCAGCTTAGGGGGCAGGACTACAGATACGCAGTATTTT.

This chain joins TRBV12-3 or TRBV12-4 and TRBJ2-3; TRBD2 matches 9 bases. The CDR3 loop spans 14 amino acids. V gave up 3 bases and J gave up 4 bases; unmatched junction bases: 2. The CDR3 region is CASSLGLAADTQYF. DNA of the CDR3: TGTGCCAGCAGTTTGGGACTAGCAGCAGATACGCAGTATTTT.

Notes on this clonotype: The junction shows a germline mismatch at one end, possibly a read error. The CDR3 loop is CASSQARRGANKEQFF. Written as DNA, the CDR3 is TGTGCCAGCAGCCAAGCTAGGAGGGGCGCCAACAAAGAGCAGTTCTTC. J is TRBJ2-1 and V is TRBV4-2, with D tentatively TRBD2 (6 bases). Germline V lookup: CDR1 LGHNA, CDR2 YNFKEQ. CDR3 length equals 16 residues.

The table lists this clonotype with a few counts. The chain carries TRBV5-1 and TRBJ2-2; TRBD2 matches 8 bases. This CDR3 comprises 18 residues. Trimming at V came to 0 bases and at J to 0 bases, leaving 7 bases not matched to a gene. CDR1 is SGHRS and CDR2 is YFSETQ in the germline V gene. Here the CDR3 DNA reads TGCGCCAGCAGCTTGGTTGCAGCGGGGGTCGCGAACACCGGGGAGCTGTTTTTT. Translated, it gives CASSLVAAGVANTGELFF. The full variable domain, with the rest looked up from reference TRBV5-1 and TRBJ2-2, is KAGVTQTPRYLIKTRGQQVTLSCSPISGHRSVSWYQQTPGQGLQFLFEYFSETQRNKGNFPGRFSGRQFSNSRSEMNVSTLELGDSALYLCASSLVAAGVANTGELFFGEGSRLTVL.

This sequence joins TRBV13 and TRBJ1-2, with TRBD1 as a possible D gene (5 bases). The V gene lost 0 bases and the J gene lost 1 base, with 12 bases spanning the gap. CDR3 size: 16 residues. The germline CDR1 and CDR2 sequences are PRHDT and FYEKMQ (reference sequence). The CDR3 loop reads CASSLGQTAVNYGYTF. Here the CDR3 DNA reads TGTGCCAGCAGCTTAGGCCAGACAGCAGTTAACTATGGCTACACCTTC.

The chain carries TRBV4-3 and TRBJ1-5; no reliable D call. Germline V gives CDR1 LGHNA, CDR2 YSLEER. CDR3 size: 15 residues. The V and J ends lost 0 bases and 3 bases respectively, with 9 bases between them. CDR3 residues: CASSQDSSYNQPQHF. CDR3 in DNA: TGCGCCAGCAGCCAAGATAGTAGCTACAATCAGCCCCAGCATTTT.

The sample holds a few counts of this clonotype. The V gene is TRBV4-1, the J gene TRBJ2-1; the match to TRBD1 covers 7 bases. V was pared by 1 base and J by 7 bases, with 7 bases of the junction left unmatched. CDR1 is MGHRA, CDR2 YSYEKL, per germline. The CDR3 length is 15 residues. The CDR3 DNA follows: TGCGCCAGCAGCCAAGTAGGGGGCCTGGGTAATGAGCAGTTCTTC. Protein product: CASSQVGGLGNEQFF.

The CDR3 nucleotides are TGCAGTGCTTTGGACAGGGGGGTGGGATATGGCTACACCTTC. This codes for CSALDRGVGYGYTF. V gene TRBV20-1 combines with J gene TRBJ1-2; 10 positions match TRBD1. Germline loops: CDR1 DFQATT, CDR2 SNEGSKA (reference sequence). V was clipped by 5 bases and J by 5 bases; unmatched bases: 8. CDR3 size: 14 residues.

This clonotype was recorded many times. The V and J genes are TRBV7-2 and TRBJ2-7; possibly TRBD1 for D (6 bases). The CDR3 has 15 residues. Trimming pared 1 base from V and 2 bases from J, leaving 12 bases between. CDR1 is SGHTA and CDR2 is FQGNSA in the germline V gene. Here the CDR3 DNA reads TGTGCCAGCAGCTTAGGGACAGCCCTTCCCTACGAGCAGTACGTC. This gives the protein CASSLGTALPYEQYV.

At least ten counts were recorded for this clonotype. This chain links TRBV7-6 with TRBJ2-1; D is perhaps TRBD1 or TRBD2 (5 bases each). This CDR3 comprises 16 residues. V was shortened by 5 bases and J by 3 bases, with 17 bases between the two germline ends. Looked up from germline, CDR1 is SGHVS and CDR2 is FNYEAQ. CDR3: CASSPKGPPIYNEQFF. CDR3 DNA: TGTGCCAGCAGCCCAAAGGGACCCCCGATCTACAATGAGCAGTTCTTC.

The gene calls are TRBV7-6 and TRBJ2-7; possibly TRBD2 for D (5 bases). The V gene's germline CDR1 is SGHVS and CDR2 FNYEAQ. Trimming removed 4 bases at V and 6 bases at J, with 16 bases between. The CDR3 has 14 amino acids. In nucleotides, the CDR3 is TGTGCCAGCAGCTCCGACACGGGGTCTGTCGAGCAGTACTTC. Translating gives CASSSDTGSVEQYF.

This clonotype appeared many times. This chain links TRBV7-2 with TRBJ2-3; 9 bases map to TRBD2. J gave up 5 bases and V 4 bases, and 10 bases lay outside the gene matches. Germline V lookup: CDR1 SGHTA, CDR2 FQGNSA. The CDR3 has 16 amino acids. The CDR3 here is CASSSWLSGGGDTQYF. CDR3 coding DNA: TGTGCCAGCAGCTCCTGGCTTAGCGGGGGTGGAGATACGCAGTATTTT. The full variable domain, completed using reference TRBV7-2 and TRBJ2-3, is GAGVSQSPSNKVTEKGKDVELRCDPISGHTALYWYRQSLGQGLEFLIYFQGNSAPDKSGLPSDRFSAERTGGSVSTLTIQRTQQEDSAVYLCASSSWLSGGGDTQYFGPGTRLTVL.

The chain links TRBV7-9 to TRBJ2-7; 8 positions agree with TRBD1. The J segment lost 2 bases and the V segment lost 6 bases, leaving 9 bases of the junction unmatched. Germline loops: CDR1 SEHNR, CDR2 FQNEAQ (reference sequence). The CDR3 is made up of 15 amino acids. CDR3 in amino acids: CASRSTGATAYEQYF. The CDR3 nucleotides read TGTGCCAGCAGATCGACAGGGGCGACGGCCTACGAGCAGTACTTC.

The chain recombines TRBV20-1 with TRBJ1-5; 9 bases agree with TRBD1. After removal of 5 bases from V and 7 bases from J, the junction contained 6 bases not matched to a gene. This CDR3 has 13 amino acids. Germline assignment: CDR1 DFQATT and CDR2 SNEGSKA (reference sequence). The CDR3: CSAGDRDKQPQHF. The CDR3 DNA sequence: TGCAGTGCTGGGGACAGGGACAAACAGCCCCAGCATTTT.

The chain is built from TRBV20-1 and TRBJ2-7; TRBD2 might be the D (6 bases). Germline-derived CDR1 and CDR2 are DFQATT and SNEGSKA (reference sequence). Deletions cut 0 bases from V and 0 bases from J, with 6 bases between. The CDR3 loop spans 13 amino acids. The CDR3 region has the DNA TGCAGTGCTAGAGAGGGGGGCTCCTACGAGCAGTACGTC. Translated, it gives CSAREGGSYEQYV.

There are many counts of this clonotype. This chain links TRBV6-1 with TRBJ1-2; 8 positions match TRBD1. V shed 0 bases, J shed 4 bases, and the junction held 7 bases outside the gene matches. Germline CDR1 and CDR2: MNHNS and SASEGT. The CDR3 consists of 16 residues. The CDR3 here is CASSEAGRDRRYGYTF. CDR3 DNA: TGTGCCAGCAGTGAAGCGGGCCGGGACAGGCGCTATGGCTACACCTTC.

This clonotype was seen many times. This chain connects TRBV5-6 to TRBJ1-2, with 9 nucleotides matching TRBD1. Germline V lookup: CDR1 SGHDT, CDR2 YYEEEE. Trimming cost V 0 bases and J 5 bases; bases outside gene matches: 5. The CDR3 contains 15 residues. The CDR3 here is CASSLVPGQGYGYTF. The CDR3 DNA sequence: TGTGCCAGCAGCTTGGTGCCCGGACAGGGGTATGGCTACACCTTC.

This clonotype was detected many times. The rearrangement links TRBV7-2 to TRBJ2-2; D uncertain. CDR3 length: 14 residues. Per the germline V gene, CDR1 is SGHTA and CDR2 is FQGNSA. V was cut by 7 bases and J by 5 bases, with 14 bases left in between. The CDR3 DNA reads as TGTGCCAGCACCCACTCCTGGGGAACCGGGGAGCTGTTTTTT. This translates into CASTHSWGTGELFF.

This clonotype was detected a few times. The chain couples TRBV4-3 to TRBJ1-1, with D maybe TRBD1 (6 bases). CDR1 and CDR2 from the germline V gene are LGHNA and YSLEER. Deletions cut 0 bases from V and 5 bases from J, with 10 bases between. The CDR3 length is 14 residues. CDR3 loop: CASSQEGAGTEAFF. The CDR3 DNA follows: TGCGCCAGCAGCCAAGAGGGGGCTGGGACTGAAGCTTTCTTT.

This clonotype was detected many times. The chain recombines TRBV7-6 with TRBJ1-5; D uncertain. Germline V gene data show CDR1 as SGHVS and CDR2 as FNYEAQ. V dropped 1 base and J dropped 4 bases, with 8 bases sitting between them. The CDR3 is 14 amino acids. The CDR3 sequence: CASSLDSGNQPQHF. CDR3 coding DNA: TGTGCCAGCAGCTTAGATAGTGGAAATCAGCCCCAGCATTTT.

This clonotype was recorded a few times. This sequence joins TRBV7-6 and TRBJ1-1; D not certain. Trimming took off 0 bases at V and 5 bases at J, with 7 bases between the two ends. The CDR3 totals 13 residues. Germline CDR1 and CDR2: SGHVS and FNYEAQ. CDR3 sequence (DNA): TGTGCCAGCAGCTTAGCGTCTTGGACTGAAGCTTTCTTT. Its translation is CASSLASWTEAFF.